This T cell receptor beta chain emerged from a study of T cell repertoires in cytomegalovirus infection. Note on this clonotype: Its antigen remains unknown.

TCRdb independently ran MiXCR on the reads; one entry per CDR3 protein. The table has more than 90,000 distinct CDR3 sequences, around a tenth seen once. J lost 7 bases, V lost 0 bases, and 10 bases had no gene match. This CDR3 region has 16 residues. Germline assignment: CDR1 MGHRA and CDR2 YSYEKL. The receptor's source is a human donor in good health (CMV status not recorded). Some clones in this sample may be carry-over from other donors' samples. Material for sequencing was PBMCs, sequenced either directly or after in vitro stimulation (not recorded which). This chain joins TRBV4-1 and TRBJ2-7; 9 positions agree with TRBD2. As DNA, the CDR3 is TGCGCCAGCAGCCAAGATGCGGGAGGGCCCTCTTGGGAGCAGTACGTC. Translating it yields CASSQDAGGPSWEQYV.